This TCR beta chain appears in the sequencing data of a study of PD-1 blockade in classical Hodgkin lymphoma. Study-wide points: Relapsed/refractory patients reportedly had the lowest baseline TCR diversity, below newly diagnosed patients, who were below healthy donors.

This clone was found once. Its target is unknown. Every patient experienced relapse after autologous stem cell transplantation, and brentuximab vedotin exposure varied. Thawed PBMCs underwent magnetic negative selection to yield purified CD4+ T cells. TCRdb keeps only in-frame clones here, not all; method: immunoSEQ multiplex PCR. The data show 26,000 or so clones, with over 60% seen just once and over 2% held by the top ten. Germline V gives CDR1 MNHEY, CDR2 SVGAGI. This CDR3 comprises 16 residues. Trimming removed 4 bases from V and 4 bases from J; junction bases left unmatched: 7. Sample: CD4+ T cells from blood, taken at baseline. This receptor was identified in a human donor with classical Hodgkin lymphoma. V usage is TRBV6-5 and J usage is TRBJ2-1; 10 positions match TRBD2. The CDR3 DNA reads TGTGCCAGCAGTTCGTCGAGCGGGGGGGTTTACAATGAGCAGTTCTTC. This translates into CASSSSSGGVYNEQFF.